These T cell receptor beta chains were read from a single sample in a study of blood T cell repertoires in COVID-19. This table comes from immunoSEQ multiplex PCR, and its TCRdb copy is limited to in-frame clones, with some not included. The table has roughly 170,000 clones, around 74% seen once. Sequenced: peripheral blood. All receptors come from a woman aged 55-70 years with COVID-19, enrolled during active disease. CDR3s include the opening cysteine and the closing phenylalanine or tryptophan. D genes are given only for firm matches. Rows give clone size only sometimes, using once, few, many, or a class for an expanded clone.

.,TRBV5-4,TRBD1,TRBJ2-3,CASSFGTEAPDTQYF,TGTGCCAGCAGCTTCGGGACAGAAGCCCCAGATACGCAGTATTTT
.,TRBV5-4,TRBD1,TRBJ1-4,CASSGPRTGPNEKLFF,TGTGCCAGCAGCGGACCCCGGACAGGGCCTAATGAAAAACTGTTTTTT
.,TRBV28,.,TRBJ1-1,CASSLGQGKAFF,TGTGCCAGCAGTTTGGGGCAGGGCAAAGCTTTCTTT
.,TRBV7-8,TRBD2,TRBJ2-2,CASSFYTGGVGLAGLTGELFF,TGTGCCAGCAGCTTCTATACAGGGGGCGTTGGACTAGCGGGACTAACCGGGGAGCTGTTTTTT
.,TRBV29-1,TRBD1,TRBJ1-4,CSVVSGTGVEKLFF,TGCAGCGTAGTATCCGGGACAGGGGTTGAAAAACTGTTTTTT
.,TRBV3-1/TRBV3-2,TRBD2,TRBJ2-2,CASSQRLAGVTNTGELFF,TGTGCCAGCAGCCAAAGACTAGCGGGGGTTACGAACACCGGGGAGCTGTTTTTT
.,TRBV2,TRBD1,TRBJ2-1,CASSVGTAGAYNEQFF,TGTGCCAGCAGTGTGGGGACAGCTGGGGCCTACAATGAGCAGTTCTTC
.,TRBV10-3,.,TRBJ1-2,CAISESKPLWDTYGYTF,TGTGCCATCAGTGAGTCAAAACCGTTGTGGGACACATATGGCTACACCTTC
.,TRBV28,.,TRBJ1-5,CASRAGGVGNQPQHF,TGTGCCAGCAGAGCGGGGGGGGTGGGCAATCAGCCCCAGCATTTT
.,TRBV28,.,TRBJ1-2,CASSLSQGWGYTF,TGTGCCAGCAGTTTATCTCAGGGTTGGGGCTACACCTTC
.,TRBV15,TRBD1,TRBJ1-2,CATSRDHRGSYGYTF,TGTGCCACCAGCAGAGATCACAGGGGAAGCTATGGCTACACCTTC
few,TRBV5-4,.,TRBJ1-1,CASSSNYQGQKDTEAFF,TGTGCCAGCAGCTCCAATTACCAGGGTCAGAAGGACACTGAAGCTTTCTTT
once,TRBV5-4,TRBD1,TRBJ1-2,CASSSAGTGGSVGGYTF,TGTGCCAGCAGCTCCGCAGGGACAGGGGGATCCGTAGGTGGCTACACCTTC
.,TRBV2,.,TRBJ2-3,CASSPGQRTDTQYF,TGTGCCAGCAGCCCCGGACAGCGCACAGATACGCAGTATTTT
.,TRBV5-4,.,TRBJ1-1,CASSFRDRTEAFF,TGTGCCAGCAGCTTCAGGGATAGGACTGAAGCTTTCTTT
.,TRBV7-3,TRBD2,TRBJ2-2,CASSSSGLAGRPTGELFF,TGTGCCAGCAGCTCTTCGGGACTAGCGGGCCGTCCCACCGGGGAGCTGTTTTTT
.,TRBV12-3/TRBV12-4,.,TRBJ1-1,CASSSVGDTEAFF,TGTGCCAGCAGCTCGGTTGGTGACACTGAAGCTTTCTTT
.,TRBV3-1/TRBV3-2,.,TRBJ2-5,CASSQELAEETQYF,TGTGCCAGCAGCCAAGAATTGGCCGAAGAGACCCAGTACTTC
.,TRBV5-4,.,TRBJ1-4,CASSFGPRGGGEKLFF,TGTGCCAGCAGTTTCGGGCCGAGGGGGGGCGGTGAAAAACTGTTTTTT
few,TRBV3-1/TRBV3-2,.,TRBJ2-3,CASSQSGLPPSPDTQYF,TGTGCCAGCAGCCAGTCAGGACTACCACCTTCCCCAGATACGCAGTATTTT
.,TRBV9,.,TRBJ1-3,CASSASQGRSGNTIYF,TGTGCCAGCAGCGCCTCCCAGGGTAGGTCTGGAAACACCATATATTTT
.,TRBV27,.,TRBJ1-2,CASSKYGANYGYTF,TGTGCCAGCAGTAAATACGGAGCTAACTATGGCTACACCTTC
.,TRBV11-2,.,TRBJ1-4,CASSFSKKLFF,TGTGCCAGCAGCTTTTCAAAAAAACTGTTTTTT
.,TRBV28,TRBD2,TRBJ2-4,CASSPRGVSIQYF,TGTGCCAGCAGTCCCCGGGGGGTGAGCATTCAGTACTTC
.,TRBV30,.,TRBJ2-3,CAWSESLLRNTQYF,TGTGCCTGGAGTGAGTCCCTGCTCAGGAATACGCAGTATTTT
.,TRBV5-4,TRBD2,TRBJ2-1,CASSLSAGGNEQFF,TGTGCCAGCAGCTTGTCCGCGGGAGGCAATGAGCAGTTCTTC
many,TRBV19,.,TRBJ1-5,CASSPPNQPQHF,TGTGCCAGTAGCCCCCCAAATCAGCCCCAGCATTTT
.,TRBV7-9,TRBD2,TRBJ2-3,CASSPPPRLAADPTQYF,TGTGCCAGCAGCCCACCCCCGAGACTAGCGGCAGACCCCACGCAGTATTTT
.,TRBV11-2,.,TRBJ2-7,CASRGGGRNEQYF,TGTGCCAGCAGGGGGGGCGGGAGAAACGAGCAGTACTTC
.,TRBV6-5,.,TRBJ1-6,CASRAGQDNSPLHF,TGTGCCAGCAGAGCGGGACAAGATAATTCACCCCTCCACTTT
.,TRBV19,.,TRBJ1-5,CASSPTDLASQPQHF,TGTGCCAGTAGCCCAACAGATCTAGCAAGTCAGCCCCAGCATTTT
few,TRBV28,TRBD1,TRBJ1-6,CASSGTGGYNSPLHF,TGTGCCAGCAGTGGGACAGGTGGATATAATTCACCCCTCCACTTT
.,TRBV5-4,.,TRBJ1-6,CASSTGSSYNSPLHF,TGTGCCAGCAGCACCGGGAGCTCCTATAATTCACCCCTCCACTTT
.,TRBV6-5,TRBD1,TRBJ2-7,CASSGRTGRYEQYF,TGTGCCAGCAGCGGAAGGACAGGGAGGTACGAGCAGTACTTC
.,TRBV7-3,.,TRBJ2-2,CASSAAAVTNTGELFF,TGTGCCAGCAGCGCAGCAGCGGTTACGAACACCGGGGAGCTGTTTTTT
.,TRBV9,TRBD1,TRBJ2-7,CASSPFGDSSYEQYF,TGTGCCAGCAGTCCCTTTGGGGACAGCTCCTACGAGCAGTACTTC
few,TRBV18,TRBD2,TRBJ2-5,CASSSPGGLQETQYF,TGTGCCAGCTCATCTCCGGGGGGATTACAAGAGACCCAGTACTTC
.,TRBV20-1,TRBD2,TRBJ2-3,CSASRVGLAGGPTDTQYF,TGCAGTGCTAGTCGGGTGGGGCTAGCGGGGGGACCTACAGATACGCAGTATTTT
.,TRBV3-1/TRBV3-2,.,TRBJ2-1,CASSLSLGWQFF,TGTGCCAGCAGCCTTTCACTAGGTTGGCAGTTCTTC
once,TRBV29-1,TRBD1,TRBJ1-5,CSVELTGESNQPQHF,TGCAGCGTTGAACTCACAGGGGAGAGCAATCAGCCCCAGCATTTT
.,TRBV28,.,TRBJ2-7,CASSLYGESSSYEQYF,TGTGCCAGCAGTTTATATGGAGAGTCGAGCTCCTACGAGCAGTACTTC
.,TRBV6-1,TRBD2,TRBJ2-5,CASSGQLAGGPNQETQYF,TGTGCCAGCAGTGGACAACTAGCGGGGGGGCCGAACCAAGAGACCCAGTACTTC
.,TRBV3-1/TRBV3-2,.,TRBJ1-2,CASTPTRQANYGYTF,TGTGCCAGCACGCCGACGAGACAAGCTAACTATGGCTACACCTTC
.,TRBV3-1/TRBV3-2,TRBD2,TRBJ2-3,CASSQWTSGLTDTQYF,TGTGCCAGCAGCCAATGGACTAGCGGCCTCACAGATACGCAGTATTTT
once,TRBV7-9,TRBD1,TRBJ1-3,CASSQDRAGNTIYF,TGTGCCAGCAGCCAAGACAGGGCTGGAAACACCATATATTTT
.,TRBV30,.,TRBJ1-3,CAWSPLQGYGNTIYF,TGTGCCTGGAGTCCATTGCAGGGGTATGGAAACACCATATATTTT
.,TRBV7-2,.,TRBJ2-1,CASSLAGTPSYNEQFF,TGTGCCAGCAGCTTAGCCGGGACACCCTCCTACAATGAGCAGTTCTTC
.,TRBV6-6,TRBD2,TRBJ2-5,CASTYPGTSGQETQYF,TGTGCCAGCACCTACCCCGGGACTAGCGGCCAAGAGACCCAGTACTTC
.,TRBV12-5,.,TRBJ2-3,CASGGQGGSDTQYF,TGTGCTAGTGGTGGACAGGGAGGGTCAGATACGCAGTATTTT
.,TRBV25-1,.,TRBJ2-7,CASSDLKTKWNEQYF,TGTGCCAGCAGTGACCTAAAGACAAAATGGAACGAGCAGTACTTC
.,TRBV6-2/TRBV6-3,.,TRBJ2-1,CASSYGAGRQFF,TGTGCCAGCAGTTACGGGGCGGGGAGACAGTTCTTC
.,TRBV6-6,.,TRBJ2-1,CASSYSQTSNEQFF,TGTGCCAGCAGTTACTCGCAGACTAGCAATGAGCAGTTCTTC
.,TRBV5-6,.,TRBJ2-3,CASSFKFLTGDTQYF,TGTGCCAGCAGCTTTAAGTTCCTCACCGGGGATACGCAGTATTTT
few,TRBV7-6,.,TRBJ2-3,CASSLKFAESPSTDTQYF,TGTGCCAGCAGCTTAAAATTTGCGGAATCCCCTAGCACAGATACGCAGTATTTT
once,TRBV28,.,TRBJ1-1,CASSFMNTEAFF,TGTGCCAGCAGTTTCATGAACACTGAAGCTTTCTTT